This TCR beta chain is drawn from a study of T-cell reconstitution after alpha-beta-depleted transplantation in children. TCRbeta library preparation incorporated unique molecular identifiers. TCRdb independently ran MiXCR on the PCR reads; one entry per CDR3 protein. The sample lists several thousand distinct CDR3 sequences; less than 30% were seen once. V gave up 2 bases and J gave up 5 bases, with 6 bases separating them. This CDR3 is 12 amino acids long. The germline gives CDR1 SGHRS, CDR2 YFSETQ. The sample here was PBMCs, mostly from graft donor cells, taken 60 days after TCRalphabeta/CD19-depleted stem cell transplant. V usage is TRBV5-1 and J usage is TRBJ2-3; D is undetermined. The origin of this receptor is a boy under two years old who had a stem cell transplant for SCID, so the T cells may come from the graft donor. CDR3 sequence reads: CASSFGQDTQYF. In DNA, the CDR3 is TGCGCCAGCAGCTTTGGGCAAGATACGCAGTATTTT.